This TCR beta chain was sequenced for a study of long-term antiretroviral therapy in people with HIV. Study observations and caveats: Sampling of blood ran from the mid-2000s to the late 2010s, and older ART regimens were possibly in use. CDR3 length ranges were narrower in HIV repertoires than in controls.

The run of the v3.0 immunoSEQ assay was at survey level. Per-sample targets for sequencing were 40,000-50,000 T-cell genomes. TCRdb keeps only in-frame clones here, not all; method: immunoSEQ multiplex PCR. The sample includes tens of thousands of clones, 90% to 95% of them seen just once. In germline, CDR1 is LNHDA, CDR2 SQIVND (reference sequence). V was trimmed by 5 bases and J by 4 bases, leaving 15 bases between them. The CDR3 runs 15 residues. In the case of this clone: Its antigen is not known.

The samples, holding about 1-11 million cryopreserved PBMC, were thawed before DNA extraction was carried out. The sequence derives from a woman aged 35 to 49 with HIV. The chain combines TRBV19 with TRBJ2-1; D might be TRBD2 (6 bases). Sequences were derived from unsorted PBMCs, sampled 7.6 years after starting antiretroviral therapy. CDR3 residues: CASSPGGLLYNEQFF. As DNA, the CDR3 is TGTGCCAGTAGTCCCGGGGGACTCCTGTACAATGAGCAGTTCTTC.